These T cell receptor beta chains were read from a single sample in a study of blood T cell repertoires in COVID-19. Generated by immunoSEQ multiplex PCR, the TCRdb table keeps only in-frame clones and is missing some. The sample yields 400,000 or so clones, 70% to 90% seen once. The material sequenced was PBMCs or T cells enriched from blood (not recorded which). The receptors shown here come from a man aged 40-49 years in a cohort exposed to, infected with or recovered from COVID-19 (not recorded which). The conserved cysteine and the conserved F or W are not part of the CDR3 here. D genes are given only for firm matches.

v_call,d_call,cdr3_aa
TRBV28,TRBD2,ASSFFREIAGASGYEQY
TRBV5-1,TRBD1,ASSLGDQGGTEAF
TRBV18,-,ASSPQEYEQY
TRBV5-5,TRBD2,ASSTRTSGYYNEQF
TRBV28,TRBD1,ASSRPPGQGNQPQH
TRBV5-1,-,ASSLAGRTEAF
TRBV3-1/TRBV3-2,TRBD2,ASRTGGLAGVVNTQY
TRBV6-5,-,ASTKQLNTEAF
TRBV7-9,TRBD2,ASSLASGRQETQY
TRBV5-1,TRBD1,ASSPGTVTGGGQPQH
TRBV27,TRBD1,ASSLSRQGARNEQF
TRBV7-2,-,ASSFTQDRVYEQY
TRBV11-3,TRBD2,ASSGLSTGLQESHTQY
TRBV28,TRBD1,ASSDRGVGNQPQH
TRBV9,-,ASSVDSRLTDTQY
TRBV10-3,TRBD2,ATRTSGRTDTQY
TRBV9,TRBD1,ASSTRQGLSYGYT
TRBV2,TRBD1,ASSGQGAASQPQH
TRBV6-1,TRBD2,ASSEGLAGPVETQY
TRBV28,-,ASSLGAGNYGYT
TRBV10-3,TRBD2,AISEFVAGANNYEQY
TRBV6-5,TRBD2,ASRRLAGNTDTQY
TRBV19,TRBD1,ASSMAGQGGGYT
TRBV10-2,TRBD2,ASSERLAGGNYEQY
TRBV7-9,-,ASSPADSSNTEAF
TRBV6-5,TRBD1,ASSYFRGLFNGELF
TRBV6-2/TRBV6-3,TRBD2,ASSLQREALEQY
TRBV4-2,TRBD2,ASRPPSGAHNEQF
TRBV24-1,-,ATSEGSGSRDQETQY
TRBV13,-,ASSGGGLGVNEAF
TRBV6-5,TRBD1,ASRPGTGPNQPQH
TRBV27,-,ASSVSRYSNQPQH
TRBV6-5,-,ASSYDGAGVQH
TRBV20-1,TRBD2,SASPSGTYNEQF
TRBV5-8,TRBD2,ASSLGGRNTGELF
TRBV19,-,ASSIRVAGANVLT
TRBV27,TRBD1,ASTQTGGRYNEQF
TRBV7-9,TRBD1,ASSLGQGLNTGELF
TRBV11-2,-,ASSNLGVGEKLF
TRBV20-1,TRBD2,SASGSGVSTDTQY
TRBV5-1,-,ASSFQGKMNTEAF
TRBV15,TRBD1,ATSRVGTGATEAF
TRBV30,-,AWSDGRGNQPQH
TRBV10-2,TRBD1,ASSTGQGTAEQF
TRBV10-2,-,ASSESGRGNTIY
TRBV2,TRBD2,ASTLGGRAFGEQF
TRBV14,-,ASSPAGVYEQY
TRBV30,TRBD1,AWSVWGQGESEQY
TRBV19,TRBD1,ASSTTGGGYGYT
TRBV27,TRBD2,ASSPGRKTSGIYNEQF
TRBV18,-,ASSPVAGDNQPQH
TRBV7-9,TRBD1,ASSLQAGGFIEAF